These 17 T cell receptor beta chains originate from one sample sequenced in a study of beta chain features in type 1 diabetes. The isolated RNA, all of it, was reverse transcribed, so expressed TCRB transcripts were what got sequenced. Profiled with immunoSEQ multiplex PCR; TCRdb holds only in-frame clones, not every one. The table lists roughly 250,000 clones, around 21% of them singletons, with around 0.03% in the top ten. Antigens for these TCRs are unknown. Study-wide findings and caveats: In every one of the four CD4+ subsets, TCRB CDR3s were moderately but significantly shorter in Type 1 diabetes patients.

The source material was naive CD4+ T cells from blood. The receptors were sampled from a woman aged 40 to 49 with type 1 diabetes.

V usage is TRBV4-3 and J usage is TRBJ2-7; possibly TRBD1 for D (8 bases). The ends were cut back, 1 base at V and 3 bases at J, with 16 bases in the middle. Germline V gives CDR1 LGHNA, CDR2 YSLEER. The CDR3 has 16 amino acids. This CDR3 reads CASSQAPTGDYYEQYF. In DNA, the CDR3 is TGCGCCAGCAGCCAAGCACCGACAGGGGACTACTACGAGCAGTACTTC.

In this sample, this clone turned up a few times. The chain couples TRBV19 to TRBJ2-1; TRBD2 aligns across 14 bases. CDR1 is LNHDA and CDR2 is SQIVND in the germline V gene (reference sequence). Trimming took 3 bases from V and 9 from J; bases not matched to a gene: 4. The CDR3 contains 15 residues. CDR3 loop: CASSIGTSGRGEQFF. For the CDR3, the DNA is TGTGCCAGTAGTATCGGGACTAGCGGGAGAGGTGAGCAGTTCTTC.

This clone was seen more than once but under ten times. DNA for the CDR3: TGTGCCAGCAGTGAATGGGATGGCGGAGGCTCTGGAAACACCATATATTTT. This gives the protein CASSEWDGGGSGNTIYF. This chain links TRBV25-1 with TRBJ1-3; D gene uncertain. V dropped 1 base and J dropped 0 bases, with 13 bases sitting between them. The germline V gene has CDR1 MGHDK and CDR2 SYGVNS. CDR3 length: 17 amino acids.

The CDR3 here is CASSPGGINEKLFF. In DNA form, the CDR3 reads TGTGCCAGCAGTCCCGGAGGGATTAATGAAAAACTGTTTTTT. V gene TRBV2 combines with J gene TRBJ1-4; unclear D gene. This CDR3 region has 14 residues. Trimming shortened V by 5 bases and J by 4 bases, and 11 bases separated the two germline ends. Germline CDR1 and CDR2: SNHLY and FYNNEI.

Concerning this clone: The sample holds other DNA sequences that translate to the same CDR3. CDR3 nucleotides: TGCGCCAGCAGCTTAGGGACTGGGCAAGAGACCCAGTACTTC. This translates into CASSLGTGQETQYF. The genes are TRBV5-1 and TRBJ2-5, with D perhaps matching TRBD2 (6 bases). CDR1 and CDR2 from the germline V gene are SGHRS and YFSETQ. Trimming removed 2 bases from V and 2 bases from J, with 10 bases in between. The CDR3 length is 14 residues.

This clone was seen a few times. The chain is built from TRBV9 and TRBJ1-2; D gene unclear. The CDR3 is 15 amino acids. The ends were cut back, 4 bases at V and 2 bases at J, with 15 bases in the middle. Looked up from germline, CDR1 is SGDLS and CDR2 is YYNGEE. CDR3 nucleotide sequence: TGTGCCAGCAGCCCCCAATTTCGGGGAAACTATGGCTACACCTTC. Translation gives CASSPQFRGNYGYTF.

This sequence joins TRBV5-1 and TRBJ2-5; a possible D gene is TRBD2 (5 bases). Looked up from germline, CDR1 is SGHRS and CDR2 is YFSETQ. Trimming removed 7 bases from V and 1 base from J, with 17 bases in between. CDR3 size: 15 residues. CDR3 sequence reads: CASRVGAAGQETQYF. The CDR3 coding sequence is TGCGCCAGCCGGGTGGGAGCCGCAGGCCAAGAGACCCAGTACTTC.

The chain uses TRBV7-9 and TRBJ1-2, with D possibly TRBD1 on 5 matching bases. The V gene lost 0 bases and the J gene lost 8 bases, with 13 bases spanning the gap. The germline gives CDR1 SEHNR, CDR2 FQNEAQ (reference sequence). The CDR3 is 14 amino acids. CDR3 nucleotide sequence: TGTGCCAGCAGCTTAGCAGAAGGGGTAGAAGGCTACACCTTC. Translated: CASSLAEGVEGYTF.

V usage is TRBV2 and J usage is TRBJ1-1; unclear D gene. CDR1 is SNHLY and CDR2 is FYNNEI in the germline V gene. The CDR3 consists of 14 residues. The ends were cut back, 1 base at V and 1 base at J, with 7 bases in the middle. The CDR3 region is CASSEEGGNTEAFF. The CDR3 DNA is TGTGCCAGCAGTGAAGAGGGAGGGAACACTGAAGCTTTCTTT.

This chain connects TRBV7-2 to TRBJ1-2; D is ambiguous. Germline values: CDR1 SGHTA, CDR2 FQGNSA. The CDR3 length is 15 residues. V was shortened by 1 base and J by 4 bases, with 13 bases between the two germline ends. The CDR3 here is CASSLDRSVVYGYTF. In DNA form, the CDR3 reads TGTGCCAGCAGCTTAGATCGTAGCGTCGTCTATGGCTACACCTTC.

This clone was observed a handful of times. The gene calls are TRBV30 and TRBJ2-4; D gene unclear. V shed 5 bases and J shed 5 bases, with 7 bases lying between them. CDR1 is GTSNPN, CDR2 SVGIG, per germline (reference sequence). This CDR3 spans 11 amino acids. CDR3 in DNA: TGTGCCTGGCGGAGACAAAACATTCAGTACTTC. Translation: CAWRRQNIQYF.

The gene calls are TRBV9 and TRBJ1-1, with 7 bases aligning to TRBD1. V lost 1 base and J lost 4; bases outside the gene matches: 4. Germline-derived CDR1 and CDR2 are SGDLS and YYNGEE. CDR3 size: 14 residues. The CDR3 coding sequence is TGTGCCAGCAGCGTAAGAACAGGGGTCACTGAAGCTTTCTTT. Amino acid sequence: CASSVRTGVTEAFF.

This clone occurred a few times. This chain links TRBV7-9 with TRBJ2-1; D not certain. Germline V gene lookup returns CDR1 SEHNR and CDR2 FQNEAQ (reference sequence). V lost 4 bases and J lost 4, with 14 bases in between. This CDR3 is built from 15 residues. The CDR3 DNA follows: TGTGCCAGCAGCTGGCTCGTGGCGGATTACAATGAGCAGTTCTTC. Protein product: CASSWLVADYNEQFF.

This clone was seen a few times. This rearrangement joins TRBV6-5 to TRBJ1-2, with 8 bases matching TRBD1. Germline trimming cut 0 bases from V and 4 bases from J; bases unmatched to any gene: 4. In germline, CDR1 is MNHEY, CDR2 SVGAGI. The CDR3 contains 15 residues. CDR3 in amino acids: CASSYSRDRIYGYTF. The DNA of the CDR3 is TGTGCCAGCAGTTACTCCCGGGACAGGATCTATGGCTACACCTTC.

This clone was counted only a few times. The rearrangement joins TRBV7-2 to TRBJ2-1; the match to TRBD2 covers 8 bases. V was pared by 5 bases and J by 5 bases, with 8 bases of the junction left unmatched. Germline assignment: CDR1 SGHTA and CDR2 FQGNSA. This CDR3 has 15 amino acids. The CDR3 coding sequence is TGTGCCAGCAGCGGAGGGAATAGCGGGGACAATGAGCAGTTCTTC. As protein: CASSGGNSGDNEQFF.

This clone was observed once. CDR3 sequence (DNA): TGTGCCAGCAGCTTCGGGGGGAACACTGAAGCTTTCTTT. Translated, it gives CASSFGGNTEAFF. This chain links TRBV7-9 with TRBJ1-1; possible D gene TRBD1, 5 bases. This CDR3 is built from 13 residues. Trimming left V 3 bases short and J 1 base short, with 6 bases between. In germline, CDR1 is SEHNR, CDR2 FQNEAQ (reference sequence).

V usage is TRBV2 and J usage is TRBJ1-2; D is perhaps TRBD1 (5 bases). The CDR3 sequence is 16 residues long. Germline CDR1 and CDR2: SNHLY and FYNNEI. V was trimmed by 4 bases and J by 4 bases, leaving 19 bases between them. The DNA of the CDR3 is TGTGCCAGCAGTGCGACACTCCAGACAGCCGGCTATGGCTACACCTTC. It specifies CASSATLQTAGYGYTF.